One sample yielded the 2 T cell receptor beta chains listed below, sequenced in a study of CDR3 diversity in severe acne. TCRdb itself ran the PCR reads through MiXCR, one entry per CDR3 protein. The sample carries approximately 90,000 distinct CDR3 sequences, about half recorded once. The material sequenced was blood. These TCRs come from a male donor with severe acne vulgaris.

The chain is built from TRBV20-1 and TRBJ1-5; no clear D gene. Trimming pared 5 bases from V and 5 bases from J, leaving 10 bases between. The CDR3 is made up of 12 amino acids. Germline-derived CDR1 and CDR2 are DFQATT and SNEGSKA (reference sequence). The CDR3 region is CSASQTDQPQHF. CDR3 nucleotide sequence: TGCAGTGCTTCTCAGACGGATCAGCCCCAGCATTTT.

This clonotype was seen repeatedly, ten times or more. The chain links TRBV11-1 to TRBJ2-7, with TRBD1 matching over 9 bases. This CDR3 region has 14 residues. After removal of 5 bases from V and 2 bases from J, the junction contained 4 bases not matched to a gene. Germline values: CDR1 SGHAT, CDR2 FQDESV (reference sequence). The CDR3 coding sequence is TGTGCCAGCAGCCCAGGGACAGGGCCCTACGAGCAGTACTTC. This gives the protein CASSPGTGPYEQYF.